Listed below are T cell receptor beta chains from one sample, sequenced in a study of cytomegalovirus exposure and HLA in healthy donors. The data were produced by immunoSEQ multiplex PCR, yet TCRdb's version contains in-frame clones alone and is incomplete. The sample lists over 200,000 clones, roughly 82% occurring once. Material: PBMCs. These TCRs come from a man in his forties or fifties in good health and CMV-seropositive. Each CDR3 is given with its conserved first and last residue. D genes are given only for firm matches. A clone size is listed for some rows: how often the clone was seen (once, few, many), or a class if it is expanded.

clone size	V gene	D gene	J gene	CDR3 DNA	CDR3 protein
few	TRBV28	TRBD2	TRBJ2-1	TGTGCCAGCAGGAAAGCGGGAGGGAGCAATGAGCAGTTCTTC	CASRKAGGSNEQFF
.	TRBV5-4	.	TRBJ1-1	TGTGCCAGCAGCACGGACCGGGGTGAAGCTTTCTTT	CASSTDRGEAFF
.	TRBV19	TRBD2	TRBJ2-7	TGTGCCAGTAGTCCTACTAGCGGGAGCTCCTACGAGCAGTACTTC	CASSPTSGSSYEQYF
.	TRBV7-2	.	TRBJ2-1	TGTGCCAGCAGCTGGCGGACAACCTACAATGAGCAGTTCTTC	CASSWRTTYNEQFF
once	TRBV6-5	TRBD1	TRBJ1-2	TGTGCCAGCAGTTACCGGGACAGGAACTATGGCTACACCTTC	CASSYRDRNYGYTF
once	TRBV27	TRBD1	TRBJ2-2	TGTGCCAGCAGTTTAACAGGGGCCGGGGAGCTGTTTTTT	CASSLTGAGELFF
.	TRBV9	TRBD2	TRBJ2-5	TGTGCCAGCAGCGTAGGCCTAGCGGTCCCTGGGGAGACCCAGTACTTC	CASSVGLAVPGETQYF
.	TRBV7-9	TRBD1	TRBJ2-2	TGTGCCAGCACCTTGAGTGGGTCAGGGGGAACGAACACCGGGGAGCTGTTTTTT	CASTLSGSGGTNTGELFF
.	TRBV28	.	TRBJ2-7	TGTGCCAGCAGTCTACAGGCCCCCTACGAGCAGTACTTC	CASSLQAPYEQYF
once	TRBV27	TRBD2	TRBJ2-7	TGTGCCAGCAGTTGGGCTAGCGGTCCCTACGAGCAGTACTTC	CASSWASGPYEQYF
.	TRBV19	TRBD1	TRBJ2-5	TGTGCCAGTAGGACCGGGACAGCCCAAGAGACCCAGTACTTC	CASRTGTAQETQYF
.	TRBV7-7	.	TRBJ2-2	TGTGCCAGCAGCCCCGTAGGGGCGAACACCGGGGAGCTGTTTTTT	CASSPVGANTGELFF
.	TRBV11-2	TRBD1	TRBJ2-7	TGTGCCAGCAGCTTATTAGTCAGGGGGAACTACGAGCAGTACTTC	CASSLLVRGNYEQYF
few	TRBV5-1	TRBD1	TRBJ2-2	TGCGCCAGCAGCCCCCGGACAGGGCGAGACACCGGGGAGCTGTTTTTT	CASSPRTGRDTGELFF